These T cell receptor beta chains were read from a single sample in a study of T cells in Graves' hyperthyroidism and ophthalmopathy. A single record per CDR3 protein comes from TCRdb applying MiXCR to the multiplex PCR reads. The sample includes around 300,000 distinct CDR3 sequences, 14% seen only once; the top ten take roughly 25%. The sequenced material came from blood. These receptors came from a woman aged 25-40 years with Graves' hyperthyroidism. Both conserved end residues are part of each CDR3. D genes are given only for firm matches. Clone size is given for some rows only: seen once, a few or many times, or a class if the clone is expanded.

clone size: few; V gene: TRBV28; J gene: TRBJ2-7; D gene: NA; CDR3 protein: CASSLTGTLVYEQYF; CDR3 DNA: TGTGCCAGCAGTTTAACCGGGACACTCGTCTACGAGCAGTACTTC
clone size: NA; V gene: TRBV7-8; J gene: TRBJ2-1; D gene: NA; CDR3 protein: CASMGPGPSYNEQFF; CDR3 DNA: TGTGCCAGCATGGGACCCGGGCCGTCCTACAATGAGCAGTTCTTC
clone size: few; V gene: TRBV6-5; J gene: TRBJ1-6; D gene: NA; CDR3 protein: CASSSYPGHNSPLHF; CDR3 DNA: TGTGCCAGCAGTTCTTATCCAGGGCATAATTCACCCCTCCACTTT
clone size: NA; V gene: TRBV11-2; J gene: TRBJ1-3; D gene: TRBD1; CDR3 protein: CASSRHGTVHSGNTIYF; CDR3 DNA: TGTGCCAGCAGCCGACACGGGACAGTTCACTCTGGAAACACCATATATTTT
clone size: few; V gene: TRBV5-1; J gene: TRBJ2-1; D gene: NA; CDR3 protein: CASSLGDYEQFF; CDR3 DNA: TGCGCCAGCAGCTTGGGGGACTATGAGCAGTTCTTC
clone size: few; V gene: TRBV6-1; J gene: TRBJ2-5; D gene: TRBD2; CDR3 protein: CAGGTSSSWETQYF; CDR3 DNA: TGTGCCGGGGGGACTAGCTCCTCCTGGGAGACCCAGTACTTC
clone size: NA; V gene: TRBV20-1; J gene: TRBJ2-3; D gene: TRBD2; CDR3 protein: CSASPQTSGTDTQYF; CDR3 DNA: TGCAGTGCTAGTCCCCAGACTAGCGGCACAGATACGCAGTATTTT
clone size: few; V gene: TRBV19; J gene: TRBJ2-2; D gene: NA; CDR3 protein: CASLIRTDGRGELFF; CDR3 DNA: TGTGCCAGCCTAATTCGGACCGACGGGCGTGGGGAGCTGTTTTTT
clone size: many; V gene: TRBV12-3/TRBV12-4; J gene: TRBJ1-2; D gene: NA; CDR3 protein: CASSLWSAYGYTF; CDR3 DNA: TGTGCCAGCAGTTTATGGTCAGCCTATGGCTACACCTTC
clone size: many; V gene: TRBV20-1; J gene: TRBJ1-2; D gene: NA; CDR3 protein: CSASSLDNARDGYTF; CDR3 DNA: TGCAGTGCCAGCTCTTTAGACAACGCGCGGGATGGCTACACCTTC
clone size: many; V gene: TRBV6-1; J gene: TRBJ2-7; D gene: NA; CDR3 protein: CASRLGIGRQYF; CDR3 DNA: TGTGCCAGCAGACTAGGGATAGGTCGACAGTACTTC
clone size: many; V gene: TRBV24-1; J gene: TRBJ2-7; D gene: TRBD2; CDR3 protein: CATSDPSGSLNEQYF; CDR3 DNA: TGTGCCACCAGTGATCCTAGCGGGAGTCTCAACGAGCAGTACTTC
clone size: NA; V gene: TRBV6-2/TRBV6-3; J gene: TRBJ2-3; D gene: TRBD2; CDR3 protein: CASRGRLAGNTDTQYF; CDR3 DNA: TGTGCCAGCAGAGGGCGACTAGCGGGTAACACAGATACGCAGTATTTT